This T cell receptor (beta chain) was sequenced for a study of blood T cell repertoires in COVID-19. This CDR3 region has 16 residues. The V gene's germline CDR1 is SGHVS and CDR2 FNYEAQ. The ends were cut back, 5 bases at V and 4 bases at J, with 21 bases in the middle. This clone has just a few counts. Profiled with immunoSEQ multiplex PCR; TCRdb holds only in-frame clones, not every one. The data show 200,000 to 250,000 clones, 90% seen once. A COVID-19 case was met by exposed participants within 2 weeks before study entry. The specimen sequenced was PBMCs or T cells enriched from blood (not recorded which). The TCR originated in a man between 25 and 39 years old who had been exposed to COVID-19. The J gene is TRBJ2-7, the V gene TRBV7-6; TRBD2 might be the D (6 bases). The CDR3 coding sequence is TGTGCCAGCAGCCACCGTTTAGGAGGGGCCGCGTACGAGCAGTACTTC. It codes for CASSHRLGGAAYEQYF.